The rows below give T cell receptor beta chains drawn from one sample of a study of blood T cell repertoires in COVID-19. Libraries were prepared by immunoSEQ multiplex PCR; TCRdb keeps only in-frame clonotypes and omits some of them. The sample includes hundreds of thousands of clones, about 87% of them seen just once. Sequences were obtained from peripheral blood. The receptors come from a woman younger than 35 with acute or convalescent COVID-19. The CDR3 runs from the conserved cysteine through the conserved F or W. The D gene is left open where the match is weak. The size field is filled for only some rows; it gives once, few, many or a size class.

cdr3_length | j_call | d_call | clone_size | v_call | cdr3_nt | cdr3_aa
11 | TRBJ1-5 | . | . | TRBV5-4 | TGTGCCAGCAGCGTGTGCAGGGTCCAGCATTTT | CASSVCRVQHF
15 | TRBJ2-1 | TRBD2 | . | TRBV6-6 | TGTGCCAGCAGTGGTGAGCGGGGGGAATACAATGAGCAGTTCTTC | CASSGERGEYNEQFF
12 | TRBJ2-1 | . | once | TRBV10-3 | TGTGCCATCAGTGACTACCACAATGAGCAGTTCTTC | CAISDYHNEQFF
17 | TRBJ1-3 | . | . | TRBV9 | TGTGCCAGCAGCGTCAGTCCTTTGACAGTCCATGGAAACACCATATATTTT | CASSVSPLTVHGNTIYF
16 | TRBJ1-1 | . | . | TRBV7-9 | TGTGCCAGCAGCTTAGATCCCCGACAGATGAACACTGAAGCTTTCTTT | CASSLDPRQMNTEAFF
12 | TRBJ1-2 | . | . | TRBV28 | TGTGCCAGCAGTTTAGGACAAAGGGGCTACACCTTC | CASSLGQRGYTF
15 | TRBJ2-1 | . | . | TRBV5-1 | TGCGCCAGCAGCTTGGCCCAGGCGCAGTCGAATGAGCAGTTCTTC | CASSLAQAQSNEQFF
16 | TRBJ2-7 | TRBD1 | once | TRBV4-1 | TGCGCCAGCAGCCAAGAGTTGGCAGGGGGTTCCTACGAGCAGTACTTC | CASSQELAGGSYEQYF
17 | TRBJ1-1 | . | . | TRBV11-3 | TGTGCCAGCAGCTTAGGCCCCTTTGGCGCGTGGGAGACTGAAGCTTTCTTT | CASSLGPFGAWETEAFF
13 | TRBJ1-5 | TRBD1 | . | TRBV19 | TGTGCCACCCAGGACAGGGAGGTACAGCCCCAGCATTTT | CATQDREVQPQHF
18 | TRBJ2-7 | . | . | TRBV5-1 | TGCGCCAGCAGCTTGGACAGGGCTAATCCGAGAGGCCCCTACGAGCAGTACTTC | CASSLDRANPRGPYEQYF
17 | TRBJ1-5 | . | . | TRBV7-9 | TGTGCCAGCAGCTTAGCGCAGGGCAGGGGAGATAATCAGCCCCAGCATTTT | CASSLAQGRGDNQPQHF
14 | TRBJ1-5 | TRBD1 | . | TRBV2 | TGTGCCAGCAGGGACAGGGGGCAGGGTCAGCCCCAGCATTTT | CASRDRGQGQPQHF
13 | TRBJ1-5 | . | . | TRBV7-9 | TGTGCCAGCAGCTTAATGGGCGAGGGGCCCCAGCATTTT | CASSLMGEGPQHF
17 | TRBJ1-2 | TRBD1 | few | TRBV4-2 | TGTGCCAGCAGCCAAGATGAGGGACAGGTAGGCCTCTATGGCTACACCTTC | CASSQDEGQVGLYGYTF
14 | TRBJ1-2 | . | . | TRBV4-2 | TGTGCCAGCAGCCAAGTGTGGGGGGGGAATGGCTACACCTTC | CASSQVWGGNGYTF
15 | TRBJ1-6 | . | . | TRBV18 | TGTGCCAGCTCGGGTGGACAGACCTATAATTCACCCCTCCACTTT | CASSGGQTYNSPLHF